The T cell receptor beta chain described here comes from a study of human T cells and chemical hapten exposure. In the study overall: Patients, chiefly female, had alopecia areata, totalis or universalis.

Study conclusions and caveats: Versus controls, significantly more large CDR3 similarity clusters arose from expanded TCRs.

Germline values: CDR1 MNHNY, CDR2 SVGAGI (reference sequence). The CDR3 covers 13 residues. Trimming removed 7 bases from V and 8 bases from J, with 15 bases in between. Time point of the sample: pre-sensitization, week 0. Treatment here: therapeutic diphenylcyclopropenone sensitization with weekly scalp DPC. Extraction of total RNA was performed on unfractionated whole blood. MiXCR was run by TCRdb on the RACE reads, yielding one entry per CDR3 protein. Counted here are roughly 40,000 distinct CDR3 sequences, about 10% occurring once; the ten biggest clones make up approximately 6.2%. Comment on this clonotype: Its antigen is currently unknown.

The rearrangement joins TRBV6-6 to TRBJ2-1; no firm D call. This TCR was sampled from a man under 40 with alopecia areata. Some clones in this sample may be carry-over from other donors' samples. This sample comprised whole blood, obtained in connection with sensitization to the hapten diphenylcyclopropenone (DPC). As DNA, the CDR3 is TGTGCCAGCAAGCTTCCTGGGGTGGATGAGCAGTTCTTC. It encodes CASKLPGVDEQFF.